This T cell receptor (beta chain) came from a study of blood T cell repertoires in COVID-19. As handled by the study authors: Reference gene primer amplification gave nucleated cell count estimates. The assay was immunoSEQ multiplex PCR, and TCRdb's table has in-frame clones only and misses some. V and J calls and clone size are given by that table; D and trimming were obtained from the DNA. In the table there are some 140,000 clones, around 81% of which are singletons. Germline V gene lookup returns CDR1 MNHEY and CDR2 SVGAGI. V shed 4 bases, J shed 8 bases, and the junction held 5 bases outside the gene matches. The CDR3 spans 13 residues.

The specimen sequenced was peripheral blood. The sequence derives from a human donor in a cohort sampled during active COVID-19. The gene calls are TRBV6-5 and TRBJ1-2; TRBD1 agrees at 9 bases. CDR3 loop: CASSWTGARGYTF. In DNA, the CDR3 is TGTGCCAGCAGTTGGACAGGGGCGCGGGGCTACACCTTC.